This T cell receptor beta chain was recorded in a study of CD8 T cells in ankylosing spondylitis. Points on this clonotype: What it recognizes is unknown.

This CDR3 is 15 amino acids long. V shed 7 bases and J 2 bases; nucleotides not matched to a gene: 4. Germline V gene sequence: CDR1 SNHLY, CDR2 FYNNEI. TCRdb re-called the 5' RACE reads with MiXCR, one entry per CDR3 protein. The table includes approximately 200,000 distinct CDR3 sequences, around 13% detected once. Overall study findings and caveats: Matched ankylosing spondylitis synovial fluid reportedly showed significant enrichment of disease-linked clones.

The specimen sequenced was blood, either unsorted or a sorted T cell fraction (not recorded which). This chain uses TRBV2 with TRBJ2-5, with 13 bases lining up with TRBD2. This TCR was sampled from a female donor with ankylosing spondylitis or in good health (not recorded which). In DNA, the CDR3 is TGTGCCAGCATCAGGGGACTAGCGGGACAAGAGACCCAGTACTTC. This gives the protein CASIRGLAGQETQYF.